This passage covers 32 T cell receptor beta chains from one sample sequenced in a study of blood T cell repertoires in COVID-19. The data were produced by immunoSEQ multiplex PCR, yet TCRdb's version contains in-frame clones alone and is incomplete. The sample holds around 150,000 clones, approximately 80% seen once. The sequenced sample was PBMCs or T cells enriched from blood (not recorded which). The receptors were gathered from a man aged 45-65 years who had recovered from COVID-19.

The chain employs TRBV2 and TRBJ1-6, with 9 bases fitting TRBD1. The V gene's germline CDR1 is SNHLY and CDR2 FYNNEI. J lost 10 bases, V lost 4 bases, and 5 bases had no gene match. The CDR3 loop spans 14 amino acids. DNA of the CDR3: TGTGCCAGCAGTGGGGACAGGGCTGGGTCACCCCTCCACTTT. Residues: CASSGDRAGSPLHF.

This clone was detected a few times. The CDR3 is CASRKQTGTGSGELFF. The CDR3 region has the DNA TGCGCCAGCAGAAAGCAAACCGGGACAGGCTCCGGGGAGCTGTTTTTT. This chain connects TRBV10-1 to TRBJ2-2; TRBD1 aligns across 8 bases. The CDR3 has 16 amino acids. With 6 bases clipped from V and 6 bases from J, the junction kept 12 bases outside the gene matches. CDR1 is WNHNN, CDR2 SYGVQD, per germline (reference sequence).

CDR3 residues: CASSITYGAGVPQETQYF. CDR3 nucleotide sequence: TGTGCCAGTAGTATTACTTATGGGGCGGGGGTCCCTCAAGAGACCCAGTACTTC. The chain combines TRBV19 with TRBJ2-5; 7 nucleotides agree with TRBD2. CDR1 and CDR2 (germline): LNHDA, SQIVND (reference sequence). The length of the CDR3 is 18 residues. With V trimmed by 3 bases and J by 2 bases, 15 bases remained unmatched.

The V and J genes are TRBV4-1 and TRBJ1-5; 9 bases are shared with TRBD1. CDR1 and CDR2 (germline): MGHRA, YSYEKL. The V segment lost 3 bases and the J segment 9 bases; nucleotides outside the gene matches: 9. CDR3 size: 15 residues. The CDR3 sequence: CASSQEGQGSGPQHF. For the CDR3, the DNA is TGCGCCAGCAGCCAGGAGGGACAGGGCAGTGGGCCCCAGCATTTT.

The chain has TRBV27 and TRBJ2-7; TRBD1 matches at 11 bases. This CDR3 spans 14 amino acids. The V and J ends lost 2 bases and 7 bases, in that order; junction bases with no gene match: 4. Germline V lookup: CDR1 MNHEY, CDR2 SMNVEV (reference sequence). In DNA, the CDR3 is TGTGCCAGCAGTTTAGGGACAGGGGGTTGGGAGCAGTACTTC. This sequence encodes CASSLGTGGWEQYF.

The table lists this clone with a few counts. The genes are TRBV28 and TRBJ1-6, with D hard to call. The CDR3 contains 15 residues. Germline V CDR1 and CDR2: MDHEN, SYDVKM. Trimming left V 2 bases short and J 7 bases short, with 12 bases between. CDR3 DNA sequence: TGTGCCAGCAGTTTACTCTCGGGAGGAAATTCACCCCTCCACTTT. Translated, it gives CASSLLSGGNSPLHF. The variable domain in full, with the rest retrieved from reference TRBV28 and TRBJ1-6, is DVKVTQSSRYLVKRTGEKVFLECVQDMDHENMFWYRQDPGLGLRLIYFSYDVKMKEKGDIPEGYSVSREKKERFSLILESASTNQTSMYLCASSLLSGGNSPLHFGNGTRLTVT.

The chain is built from TRBV12-3 or TRBV12-4 and TRBJ1-1; 7 nucleotides agree with TRBD1. This CDR3 comprises 13 residues. The V segment lost 5 bases and the J segment 10 bases; nucleotides outside the gene matches: 10. The CDR3 coding sequence is TGTGCCAGCAGTACCGGACAGGCCACTCGAGCTTTCTTT. Amino acids: CASSTGQATRAFF.

The V gene is TRBV12-3 or TRBV12-4, the J gene TRBJ1-1; tentatively, D is TRBD1 (6 bases). V shed 10 bases and J shed 1 base, with 13 bases lying between them. This CDR3 is 13 amino acids long. The chain's CDR3 is CANKKQGNTEAFF. In DNA form, the CDR3 reads TGTGCCAACAAAAAACAGGGGAACACTGAAGCTTTCTTT.

This clone was observed once. The chain is built from TRBV28 and TRBJ1-5; TRBD1 might be the D (5 bases). Per the germline V gene, CDR1 is MDHEN and CDR2 is SYDVKM. Between the trimmed V and J ends, which lost 3 bases and 4 bases, there was a span of 10 bases. This CDR3 spans 14 amino acids. The CDR3 region is CASSLLGHNQPQHF. The CDR3 region has the DNA TGTGCCAGCAGTTTGTTGGGGCATAATCAGCCCCAGCATTTT.

The CDR3 sequence is CASSASASGSATQYF. Here the CDR3 DNA reads TGTGCCAGCAGCGCGTCGGCCAGCGGGAGTGCGACCCAGTACTTC. V is TRBV9 and J is TRBJ2-5; 8 nucleotides match TRBD2. Germline V gene lookup returns CDR1 SGDLS and CDR2 YYNGEE. The length of the CDR3 is 15 residues. V lost 3 bases to trimming and J lost 7 bases; unmatched junction nucleotides: 11.

The chain combines TRBV14 with TRBJ1-3, with 9 bases matching TRBD1. The germline CDR1 and CDR2 sequences are SGHDN and FVKESK. The CDR3 consists of 14 residues. V dropped 5 bases and J dropped 8; count of bases not matched to a gene: 7. In DNA, the CDR3 is TGTGCCAGCAGCAGACCGGGACAGGGATACACCATATATTTT. This gives the protein CASSRPGQGYTIYF.

V gene TRBV19 combines with J gene TRBJ2-3; D call uncertain. The CDR3 has 14 amino acids. CDR1 is LNHDA, CDR2 SQIVND, per germline (reference sequence). With 7 bases removed from V and 0 bases from J, the gap between germline ends came to 11 bases. This chain's CDR3 is CASKAFSSTDTQYF. The CDR3 bases are TGTGCCAGTAAAGCCTTCTCTAGCACAGATACGCAGTATTTT.

The chain uses TRBV21-1 and TRBJ1-3. TRBV21-1 has pseudogene status. The CDR3 spans 17 residues. The CDR3 reads CASSFPTIPLAGNTIYF. The CDR3 nucleotides read TGTGCCAGCAGCTTCCCCACTATTCCACTGGCTGGAAACACCATATATTTT.

Here the CDR3 DNA reads TGTGCCAGCAGTTTCCACTCCTGGCGGGGGGAAACCGGGGAGCTGTTTTTT. Translated, it gives CASSFHSWRGETGELFF. The rearrangement links TRBV27 to TRBJ2-2; 8 bases are shared with TRBD2. The CDR3 loop spans 17 amino acids. Germline CDR1 and CDR2: MNHEY and SMNVEV (reference sequence). The V gene end was trimmed by 3 bases and the J gene end by 5 bases; junction bases not matched to a gene: 11.

The CDR3 sequence: CSVEVTGTSGRETQYF. The DNA for the CDR3 is TGCAGCGTTGAAGTTACCGGGACTAGCGGGAGAGAGACCCAGTACTTC. V and J are TRBV29-1 and TRBJ2-5; TRBD2 agrees at 14 bases. The junction had 5 bases not matched to a gene; V was cut back by 1 base and J by 4 bases. The CDR3 sequence is 16 residues long. Germline-derived CDR1 and CDR2 are SQVTM and ANQGSEA.

The chain combines TRBV5-4 with TRBJ2-1, with 12 bases matching TRBD1. The junction had 7 bases not matched to a gene; V was cut back by 4 bases and J by 8 bases. This CDR3 spans 15 amino acids. Per the germline V gene, CDR1 is SGHNT and CDR2 is YYREEE (reference sequence). For the CDR3, the DNA is TGTGCCAGCAGCCAAGGGACAGGGGGCAGAGATGAGCAGTTCTTC. Translating it yields CASSQGTGGRDEQFF. The full variable domain, rest sourced from reference TRBV5-4 and TRBJ2-1, is ETGVTQSPTHLIKTRGQQVTLRCSSQSGHNTVSWYQQALGQGPQFIFQYYREEENGRGNFPPRFSGLQFPNYSSELNVNALELDDSALYLCASSQGTGGRDEQFFGPGTRLTVL.

This chain links TRBV3-1 (or the pseudogene TRBV3-2) with TRBJ2-3; 11 bases line up with TRBD2. The germline V gene encodes CDR1 LGHDT and CDR2 YNNKEL (reference sequence). This CDR3 is 17 amino acids long. J gave up 0 bases and V 5 bases, and 7 bases lay outside the gene matches. This CDR3 is CASSSRRLAGSTDTQYF. CDR3 DNA sequence: TGTGCCAGCAGCTCCCGGCGACTAGCGGGAAGCACAGATACGCAGTATTTT.

The chain combines TRBV10-2 with TRBJ1-1, with no clear D. The germline V gene encodes CDR1 WSHSY and CDR2 SAAADI. With 2 bases removed from V and 0 bases from J, the gap between germline ends came to 4 bases. CDR3 length: 13 residues. CDR3 in amino acids: CASSEQVNTEAFF. CDR3 coding DNA: TGCGCCAGCAGTGAGCAGGTGAACACTGAAGCTTTCTTT.

The rearrangement uses TRBV20-1 and TRBJ2-2; unclear D gene. Looked up from germline, CDR1 is DFQATT and CDR2 is SNEGSKA (reference sequence). This CDR3 region has 12 residues. V dropped 3 bases and J dropped 4 bases, with 6 bases sitting between them. The CDR3 region is CSASGGTGELFF. The CDR3 DNA is TGCAGTGCTAGTGGCGGCACCGGGGAGCTGTTTTTT.

This chain joins TRBV21-1 and TRBJ2-7; TRBD2 was called by the table and not checked on the DNA. TRBV21-1 is classified as a pseudogene. CDR3 length: 16 residues. The CDR3 region is CASSARSGTGEGEQYF. CDR3 DNA sequence: TGTGCCAGCAGCGCCCGATCCGGGACGGGGGAGGGCGAGCAGTACTTC.

The chain uses TRBV11-1 and TRBJ2-6; TRBD2 is a possible D gene (6 bases). The CDR3 runs to 14 residues. V was cut by 6 bases and J by 4 bases, with 10 bases left in between. In germline, CDR1 is SGHAT, CDR2 FQDESV (reference sequence). CDR3 sequence: CASSLARGANVLTF. DNA of the CDR3: TGTGCCAGCAGTCTAGCGCGCGGGGCCAACGTCCTGACTTTC. Looking up the rest from reference TRBV11-1 and TRBJ2-6 gives the full variable domain: EAEVAQSPRYKITEKSQAVAFWCDPISGHATLYWYRQILGQGPELLVQFQDESVVDDSQLPKDRFSAERLKGVDSTLKIQPAELGDSAMYLCASSLARGANVLTFGAGSRLTVL.

The CDR3 here is CASTRTAMNTEAFF. Here the CDR3 DNA reads TGTGCCAGTACCCGGACAGCCATGAACACTGAAGCTTTCTTT. This chain connects TRBV19 to TRBJ1-1; perhaps TRBD1 as D (6 bases). V was trimmed by 7 bases and J by 0 bases, leaving 12 bases between them. The germline V gene encodes CDR1 LNHDA and CDR2 SQIVND (reference sequence). This CDR3 is built from 14 residues.

The chain is built from TRBV6-4 and TRBJ2-2; possible D gene TRBD1, 6 bases. V was trimmed by 6 bases and J by 4 bases, leaving 9 bases between them. Per germline, CDR1 MRHNA and CDR2 SNTAGT. The CDR3 has 13 residues. CDR3 region: CASRPQGTGELFF. Written as DNA, the CDR3 is TGTGCCAGCAGACCACAGGGCACCGGGGAGCTGTTTTTT.

The chain has TRBV13 and TRBJ1-4; perhaps TRBD1 as D (6 bases). The CDR3 is made up of 14 amino acids. Germline CDR1 reads PRHDT; CDR2 reads FYEKMQ (reference sequence). V lost 3 bases to trimming and J lost 8 bases, with 13 bases between them. The CDR3 DNA follows: TGTGCCAGCAGCTTGACAGGCTCTGGGGAAAAACTGTTTTTT. It encodes CASSLTGSGEKLFF.

This clone was recorded once. The chain recombines TRBV6-5 with TRBJ1-3, with 8 bases lining up with TRBD1. Germline V gene data show CDR1 as MNHEY and CDR2 as SVGAGI. This CDR3 comprises 14 residues. With V trimmed by 6 bases and J by 2 bases, 3 bases remained unmatched. CDR3 DNA sequence: TGTGCCAGCAGAGCGACAGGGGCTGGAAACACCATATATTTT. As protein: CASRATGAGNTIYF.

This chain links TRBV24-1 with TRBJ1-3; no reliable D call. With 7 bases removed from V and 1 base from J, the gap between germline ends came to 10 bases. Germline values: CDR1 KGHDR, CDR2 SFDVKD. This CDR3 contains 14 residues. The CDR3 DNA is TGTGCCACCAGCCCCGCCGGGTCTGGAAACACCATATATTTT. Residues: CATSPAGSGNTIYF.

The V and J genes are TRBV11-2 and TRBJ2-3; tentative D call: TRBD1 (6 bases). The ends were cut back, 5 bases at V and 4 bases at J, with 19 bases in the middle. The CDR3 sequence is 16 residues long. Germline CDR1 reads SGHAT; CDR2 reads FQNNGV. The CDR3 is CASSQRTGHLPDTQYF. DNA for the CDR3: TGTGCCAGCAGCCAAAGGACGGGACACCTGCCAGATACGCAGTATTTT.

Remarks on this clone: A junction end diverges from the germline sequence, so it may reflect a read error. This chain joins TRBV3-1 (or the pseudogene TRBV3-2) and TRBJ2-7; tentative D call: TRBD1 (6 bases). Germline-derived CDR1 and CDR2 are LGHDT and YNNKEL (reference sequence). The CDR3 contains 11 residues. This CDR3 is CASSQGTDSQF. For the CDR3, the DNA is TGTGCCAGCAGCCAAGGGACAGATTCTCAATTC.

This sequence joins TRBV25-1 and TRBJ1-5; a possible D gene is TRBD1 (6 bases). The ends were cut back, 7 bases at V and 4 bases at J, with 14 bases in the middle. The germline V gene has CDR1 MGHDK and CDR2 SYGVNS. This CDR3 contains 14 residues. In DNA, the CDR3 is TGTGCCAGCACCTTTCGGGGGGCGAATCAGCCCCAGCATTTT. Translation gives CASTFRGANQPQHF.

V gene TRBV7-6 combines with J gene TRBJ1-2; D may be TRBD1 (6 bases). Germline CDR1 reads SGHVS; CDR2 reads FNYEAQ. The CDR3 covers 16 residues. V lost 1 base to trimming and J lost 4 bases, with 16 bases between them. This chain's CDR3 is CASSLGVAGGSYGYTF. Written as DNA, the CDR3 is TGTGCCAGCAGCTTAGGAGTGGCGGGGGGCAGCTATGGCTACACCTTC.

The V gene is TRBV11-1, the J gene TRBJ2-7, with TRBD1 identical over 12 bases. This CDR3 contains 15 residues. Germline V gives CDR1 SGHAT, CDR2 FQDESV (reference sequence). Trimming removed 1 base from V and 9 bases from J; junction bases left unmatched: 7. CDR3 nucleotide sequence: TGTGCCAGCAGCTTAGGACCGGGACAGGGGGCGCGGCAGTACTTC. Residues: CASSLGPGQGARQYF.

This clone was seen more than once but under ten times. J is TRBJ2-2 and V is TRBV2; TRBD2 is a possible D gene (5 bases). V was pared by 8 bases and J by 3 bases, with 7 bases between. This CDR3 comprises 12 residues. Germline loops: CDR1 SNHLY, CDR2 FYNNEI. The CDR3 loop is CASEGDTGELFF. In DNA, the CDR3 is TGTGCCAGCGAGGGAGACACCGGGGAGCTGTTTTTT.